This T cell receptor beta chain was observed in a study of metastatic and nonmetastatic thyroid tumors. The overall study: The study looked at repertoires side by side in blood and in tumor or nodule tissue from malignant and benign thyroid patients. Overall study results and limits: Compared with benign nodules, malignant thyroid tumors were reported to have significantly higher TCR beta diversity in both blood and tumor.

No patient received treatment before thyroid surgery. This clone has a count of ten or more. Its antigen is not known. Authors' data handling: A classifier of distant metastasis in papillary thyroid cancer was built from CDR3 differences (across clinicopathological groups). TCRdb used MiXCR to call clones anew from the PCR reads. TCRdb's processing, not the authors', yielded these V and J calls. The repertoire has about 82,000 clones, under 15% of them found once; the top ten carry roughly 8.2%. The TCR originated in a female donor with papillary thyroid cancer or a benign thyroid nodule (not recorded which). Some clones in this sample may be carry-over from other donors' samples. The sample comprised tumor tissue.

CDR3 in DNA: TGTGCCTGGAGTGTAAGGGGAGGGGAGCAGTACTTC. It specifies CAWSVRGGEQYF. The rearrangement uses TRBV30 and TRBJ2-7; 7 bases are shared with TRBD2. This CDR3 region has 12 residues. V lost 0 bases to trimming and J lost 7 bases; unmatched junction nucleotides: 3. Germline lookup yields CDR1 GTSNPN and CDR2 SVGIG (reference sequence).